One and the same sample provided the 22 T cell receptor beta chains below, sequenced in a study of blood T cell repertoires in COVID-19. The repertoire was sequenced with immunoSEQ multiplex PCR; TCRdb's copy has only in-frame clones and lacks some. The data hold about 220,000 clones, with about 86% observed a single time. The specimen was PBMCs or T cells enriched from blood (not recorded which). All receptors derive from a woman aged 40 to 50 with acute COVID-19.

This clone appeared once. The chain links TRBV19 to TRBJ1-5, with 7 bases lining up with TRBD1. Germline trimming cut 7 bases from V and 3 bases from J; bases unmatched to any gene: 12. Looked up from germline, CDR1 is LNHDA and CDR2 is SQIVND (reference sequence). The CDR3 runs 16 residues. CDR3 nucleotides: TGTGCCAGTAATACCATTGACAGGGTAGACAATCAGCCCCAGCATTTT. Translation gives CASNTIDRVDNQPQHF.

V is TRBV30 and J is TRBJ2-1, with D perhaps TRBD2 (6 bases). The germline V and J ends were trimmed by 1 base and 8 bases, with 24 bases remaining between them. Germline CDR1 is GTSNPN and CDR2 is SVGIG (reference sequence). This CDR3 comprises 17 residues. CDR3 sequence reads: CAWSGGSTGLLADEQFF. The CDR3 bases are TGTGCCTGGAGTGGGGGGTCGACGGGACTTCTAGCCGATGAGCAGTTCTTC. The variable domain in full, completed from reference TRBV30 and TRBJ2-1, reads SQTIHQWPATLVQPVGSPLSLECTVEGTSNPNLYWYRQAAGRGLQLLFYSVGIGQISSEVPQNLSASRPQDRQFILSSKKLLLSDSGFYLCAWSGGSTGLLADEQFFGPGTRLTVL.

The V and J genes are TRBV6-5 and TRBJ2-1; 9 bases agree with TRBD2. CDR1 MNHEY and CDR2 SVGAGI come from the germline V gene. This CDR3 is 14 amino acids long. V shed 8 bases, J shed 0 bases, and the junction held 2 bases outside the gene matches. CDR3 nucleotide sequence: TGTGCCAGCGGGCGGGAGGGCTCCTACAATGAGCAGTTCTTC. Protein: CASGREGSYNEQFF.

The chain links TRBV7-2 to TRBJ1-2, with a possible D match to TRBD1 (5 bases). The germline V gene encodes CDR1 SGHTA and CDR2 FQGNSA. The CDR3 length is 13 residues. Trimming took 1 base from V and 8 from J, leaving 11 bases between them. In nucleotides, the CDR3 is TGTGCCAGCAGCTTAGGGCAGGGCAGGGGCTACACCTTC. It specifies CASSLGQGRGYTF. The variable domain in full, with the rest retrieved from reference TRBV7-2 and TRBJ1-2, is GAGVSQSPSNKVTEKGKDVELRCDPISGHTALYWYRQSLGQGLEFLIYFQGNSAPDKSGLPSDRFSAERTGGSVSTLTIQRTQQEDSAVYLCASSLGQGRGYTFGSGTRLTVV.

The V call is TRBV6-2 or TRBV6-3, the J call TRBJ2-7; maybe TRBD2 (6 bases). The V end lost 1 base, the J end lost 3 bases, and 13 bases lay between the germline ends. The CDR3 runs 15 residues. Germline lookup yields CDR1 MNHEY and CDR2 SVGEGT. CDR3 residues: CASSYLASVNYEQYF. The CDR3 DNA reads TGTGCCAGCAGTTACTTGGCTAGCGTAAACTACGAGCAGTACTTC.

This sequence joins TRBV19 and TRBJ1-2; D gene uncertain. Trimming left V 5 bases short and J 2 bases short, with 15 bases between. CDR3 size: 15 residues. Per the germline V gene, CDR1 is LNHDA and CDR2 is SQIVND (reference sequence). CDR3 in amino acids: CASSSPERWNYGYTF. Written as DNA, the CDR3 is TGTGCCAGTAGTTCCCCGGAGAGGTGGAACTATGGCTACACCTTC.

This clone has just one count. V and J are TRBV9 and TRBJ1-6; D uncertain. Trimming removed 0 bases from V and 1 base from J, with 5 bases in between. This CDR3 spans 15 amino acids. CDR1 and CDR2 from the germline V gene are SGDLS and YYNGEE. Here the CDR3 reads CASSVAGSYNSPLHF. In DNA form, the CDR3 reads TGTGCCAGCAGCGTAGCGGGGTCCTATAATTCACCCCTCCACTTT.

The chain carries TRBV5-4 and TRBJ2-1; TRBD2 matches at 9 bases. CDR3 size: 16 residues. Germline V gene lookup returns CDR1 SGHNT and CDR2 YYREEE (reference sequence). Losses at the gene ends were 4 bases for V and 5 bases for J; bases not matched to a gene: 10. The CDR3 DNA reads as TGTGCCAGCAGCCTGGGAGTCGAGCGGGGGGACAATGAGCAGTTCTTC. It codes for CASSLGVERGDNEQFF.

The chain links TRBV7-2 to TRBJ1-1; D is unclear. CDR1 SGHTA and CDR2 FQGNSA come from the germline V gene. V lost 4 bases and J 5 bases, leaving 20 bases between the germline ends. The CDR3 contains 16 residues. Here the CDR3 DNA reads TGTGCCAGCAGCTCCGCGAGTCGGGTTTCCAGAACTGAAGCTTTCTTT. Translating gives CASSSASRVSRTEAFF.

This clone was counted a few times. Within the sample, other DNA sequences also encode this same CDR3. The chain is built from TRBV7-2 and TRBJ1-5, with D possibly TRBD1 on 6 matching bases. The CDR3 contains 13 residues. Germline V CDR1 and CDR2: SGHTA, FQGNSA. V lost 4 bases to trimming and J lost 2 bases, with 6 bases between them. The CDR3 DNA follows: TGTGCCAGCAGCTACAGGGGCAATCAGCCCCAGCATTTT. As protein: CASSYRGNQPQHF.

The chain recombines TRBV2 with TRBJ2-3, with TRBD2 identical over 11 bases. The CDR3 is made up of 16 amino acids. Losses at the gene ends were 4 bases for V and 4 bases for J; bases not matched to a gene: 7. Germline values: CDR1 SNHLY, CDR2 FYNNEI. The CDR3 DNA reads TGTGCCAGCAGTGTTCAAACTAGCGGGAGCTCAGATACGCAGTATTTT. Residues: CASSVQTSGSSDTQYF.

The chain joins TRBV5-5 to TRBJ2-3; TRBD2 matches 10 bases. The CDR3 has 18 residues. Per germline, CDR1 SGHKS and CDR2 YYEKEE (reference sequence). V lost 1 base and J lost 0; bases outside the gene matches: 8. The CDR3 protein is CASSLRVAGGASTDTQYF. The CDR3 nucleotides read TGTGCCAGCAGCTTGAGGGTAGCGGGAGGCGCTAGCACAGATACGCAGTATTTT.

This clone appeared a single time. The chain recombines TRBV28 with TRBJ1-5, with unresolved D. The germline gives CDR1 MDHEN, CDR2 SYDVKM. Trimming removed 6 bases at V and 10 bases at J, with 19 bases between. The length of the CDR3 is 14 residues. CDR3 nucleotides: TGTGCCAGCAGGCCTGCCCTCCCCGGGGAACCCCAGCATTTT. Amino acid sequence: CASRPALPGEPQHF.

The CDR3 DNA reads as TGTGCCAGCAGCTTGGACAGCCGGAACACTGAAGCTTTCTTT. Residues: CASSLDSRNTEAFF. The V gene is TRBV5-6, the J gene TRBJ1-1; D is unresolved. The germline V gene encodes CDR1 SGHDT and CDR2 YYEEEE. The V gene lost 0 bases and the J gene lost 1 base, with 7 bases spanning the gap. The CDR3 extends over 14 amino acids.

V usage is TRBV19 and J usage is TRBJ1-5; D is uncertain. The germline CDR1 and CDR2 sequences are LNHDA and SQIVND (reference sequence). The CDR3 is made up of 14 amino acids. The V end was cut by 5 bases, the J end by 4 bases, with 12 bases between. The CDR3 region is CASSPQAINQPQHF. The DNA of the CDR3 is TGTGCCAGTAGTCCCCAGGCCATAAATCAGCCCCAGCATTTT.

The chain combines TRBV12-2 with TRBJ1-2; the table's D call, TRBD1, has no DNA check behind it. TRBV12-2 is an annotated pseudogene. The CDR3 spans 15 residues. The CDR3 DNA reads TGTGCAAGTCGCTGGAACCCGGACAGACGCTATGGCTACACCTTC. As protein: CASRWNPDRRYGYTF.

The chain joins TRBV6-2 or TRBV6-3 to TRBJ1-2, with unresolved D. CDR1 and CDR2 (germline): MNHEY, SVGEGT. The V gene lost 2 bases and the J gene lost 3 bases, with 10 bases spanning the gap. The length of the CDR3 is 14 residues. The CDR3 DNA is TGTGCCAGCAGTTACAATGCAGATTACTATGGCTACACCTTC. Amino acid sequence: CASSYNADYYGYTF.

This chain connects TRBV19 to TRBJ1-2, with D unclear. V dropped 3 bases and J dropped 3 bases, with 8 bases sitting between them. CDR1 and CDR2 (germline): LNHDA, SQIVND (reference sequence). This CDR3 spans 13 amino acids. CDR3 in amino acids: CASSIVGYYGYTF. For the CDR3, the DNA is TGTGCCAGTAGTATTGTGGGCTACTATGGCTACACCTTC.

The J gene is TRBJ2-7, the V gene TRBV7-8, with D possibly being TRBD2 (6 bases). This CDR3 comprises 16 residues. Trimming took 4 bases from V and 9 from J, leaving 25 bases between them. The germline V gene has CDR1 SGHVS and CDR2 FQNEAQ. CDR3 in DNA: TGTGCCAGCAGCTCGATGAGGGATCTTGGGCGGGGATTGCAGTACTTC. It is translated as CASSSMRDLGRGLQYF. The full variable domain, its missing parts supplied by reference TRBV7-8 and TRBJ2-7, is GAGVSQSPRYKVAKRGQDVALRCDPISGHVSLFWYQQALGQGPEFLTYFQNEAQLDKSGLPSDRFFAERPEGSVSTLKIQRTQQEDSAVYLCASSSMRDLGRGLQYFGPGTRLTVT.

This clone was detected many times. CDR3 sequence (DNA): TGTGCCAGCTCACCACCAAAAGCGGGTACCTATGGCTACACCTTC. Translated, it gives CASSPPKAGTYGYTF. The chain is built from TRBV18 and TRBJ1-2; D gene uncertain. Germline CDR1 and CDR2: KGHSH and LQKENI. There are 15 residues in the CDR3. V was shortened by 0 bases and J by 4 bases, with 12 bases between the two germline ends. Full variable domain (remainder filled in from reference TRBV18 and TRBJ1-2): NAGVMQNPRHLVRRRGQEARLRCSPMKGHSHVYWYRQLPEEGLKFMVYLQKENIIDESGMPKERFSAEFPKEGPSILRIQQVVRGDSAAYFCASSPPKAGTYGYTFGSGTRLTVV.

The CDR3 coding sequence is TGTGCCGACAGGGAGTCCTCTGGGAATGAGCAGTTCTTC. Translation gives CADRESSGNEQFF. The gene calls are TRBV2 and TRBJ2-1; 7 nucleotides match TRBD1. There are 13 residues in the CDR3. J lost 7 bases, V lost 11 bases, and 11 bases had no gene match. CDR1 and CDR2 from the germline V gene are SNHLY and FYNNEI.

This chain links TRBV6-5 with TRBJ1-5; TRBD1 agrees at 11 bases. This CDR3 is built from 14 residues. The V gene's germline CDR1 is MNHEY and CDR2 SVGAGI. With V trimmed by 10 bases and J by 7 bases, 9 bases remained unmatched. The chain's CDR3 is CATTRTGGRQPQHF. CDR3 coding DNA: TGTGCCACTACTAGGACAGGGGGCAGGCAGCCCCAGCATTTT.